The 3 T cell receptor beta chains presented below share a single source sample, sequenced in a study of OX40 agonist ivuxolimab in advanced cancers. Measured with immunoSEQ multiplex PCR; TCRdb has only the in-frame clones, and not every one. The table records 15,000 to 25,000 clones, 83% of them present only once. The material was CD4+ or CD8+ T cells sorted from blood, obtained in a trial of the OX40 agonist ivuxolimab. The receptors were sampled from an adult with an advanced solid tumor such as melanoma, head and neck, liver or kidney cancer.

The chain joins TRBV6-1 to TRBJ2-6; tentatively, D is TRBD1 or TRBD2 (5 bases each). V was cut by 4 bases and J by 0 bases, with 7 bases left in between. The CDR3 sequence is 15 residues long. Germline V gene lookup returns CDR1 MNHNS and CDR2 SASEGT. The CDR3 nucleotides are TGTGCCAGCAGTGCAGGGAGCTCTGGGGCCAACGTCCTGACTTTC. Its protein product is CASSAGSSGANVLTF.

This rearrangement joins TRBV6-4 to TRBJ2-3; no reliable D call. V lost 1 base to trimming and J lost 10 bases, with 18 bases between them. CDR3 length equals 15 residues. Germline V gene sequence: CDR1 MRHNA, CDR2 SNTAGT. CDR3 residues: CASSDFSTGRVAQYF. The CDR3 DNA follows: TGTGCCAGCAGTGACTTTTCCACGGGCCGTGTCGCGCAGTATTTT.

V is TRBV4-1 and J is TRBJ2-7; D perhaps matches TRBD1 (5 bases). The CDR3 extends over 15 amino acids. Trimming removed 4 bases from V and 2 bases from J, with 15 bases in between. Germline loops: CDR1 MGHRA, CDR2 YSYEKL. The DNA for the CDR3 is TGCGCCAGCAGCCCAAAGGTAGACAGCACCTACGAGCAGTACTTC. Protein product: CASSPKVDSTYEQYF.